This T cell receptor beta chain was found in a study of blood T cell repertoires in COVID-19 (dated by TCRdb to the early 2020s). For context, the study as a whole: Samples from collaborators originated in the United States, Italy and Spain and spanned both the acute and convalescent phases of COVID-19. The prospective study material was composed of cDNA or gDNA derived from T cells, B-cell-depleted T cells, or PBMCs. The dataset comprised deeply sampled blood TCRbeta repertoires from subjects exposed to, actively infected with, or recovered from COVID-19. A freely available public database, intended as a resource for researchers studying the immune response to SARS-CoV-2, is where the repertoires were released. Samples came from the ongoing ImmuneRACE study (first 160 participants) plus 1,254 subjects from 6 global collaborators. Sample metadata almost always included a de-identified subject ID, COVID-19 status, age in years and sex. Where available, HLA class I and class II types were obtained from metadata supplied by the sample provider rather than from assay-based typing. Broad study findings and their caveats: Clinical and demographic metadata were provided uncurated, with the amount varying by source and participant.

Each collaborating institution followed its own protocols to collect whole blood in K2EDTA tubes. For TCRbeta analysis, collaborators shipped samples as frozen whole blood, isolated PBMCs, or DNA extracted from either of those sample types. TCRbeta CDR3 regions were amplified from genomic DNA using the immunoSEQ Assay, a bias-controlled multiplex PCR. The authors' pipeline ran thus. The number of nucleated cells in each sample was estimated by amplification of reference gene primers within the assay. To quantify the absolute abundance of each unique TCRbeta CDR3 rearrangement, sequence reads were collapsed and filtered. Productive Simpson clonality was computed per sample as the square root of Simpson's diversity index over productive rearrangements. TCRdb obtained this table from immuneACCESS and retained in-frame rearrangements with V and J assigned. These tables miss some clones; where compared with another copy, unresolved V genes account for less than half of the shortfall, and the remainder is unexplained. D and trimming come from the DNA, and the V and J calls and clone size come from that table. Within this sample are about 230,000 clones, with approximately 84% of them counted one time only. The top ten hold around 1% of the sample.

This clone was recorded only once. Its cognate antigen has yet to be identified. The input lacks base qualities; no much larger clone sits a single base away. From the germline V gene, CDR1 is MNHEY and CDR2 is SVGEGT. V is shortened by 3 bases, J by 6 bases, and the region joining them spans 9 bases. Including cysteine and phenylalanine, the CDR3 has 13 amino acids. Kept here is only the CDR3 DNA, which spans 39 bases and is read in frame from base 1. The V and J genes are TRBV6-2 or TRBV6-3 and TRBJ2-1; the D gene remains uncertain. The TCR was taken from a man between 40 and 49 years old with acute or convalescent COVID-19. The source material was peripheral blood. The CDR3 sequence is CASSYMVGNEQFF. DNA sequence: TGTGCCAGCAGTTATATGGTCGGCAATGAGCAGTTCTTC.